This T cell receptor beta chain was recorded in a study of tumor-infiltrating lymphocytes in localized non-small cell lung cancer. Clones were sequenced by immunoSEQ multiplex PCR, and TCRdb holds only the in-frame ones, with some missing. The table records 2,000 or so clones, around half of them present only once. This clone was found once. Its antigen is unknown. Points from the study as a whole: Immunotypes IM1 and IM2 had similar TCR-derived T-cell fractions.

Looked up from germline, CDR1 is LGHNA and CDR2 is YSLEER. V gave up 0 bases and J gave up 2 bases; unmatched junction bases: 5. The CDR3 has 16 amino acids. The clonotype originates from a human donor with non-small cell lung cancer. Some clones in this sample may be carry-over from other donors' samples. The J gene is TRBJ2-3, the V gene TRBV4-3; TRBD2 agrees at 7 bases. The specimen was uninvolved lung tissue not adjacent to the tumor. This chain's CDR3 is CASSQETSANTDTQYF. The CDR3, as DNA: TGCGCCAGCAGCCAAGAAACTAGCGCAAACACAGATACGCAGTATTTT.